This is a list of T cell receptor beta chains from one sample in a study of blood T cell repertoires in COVID-19. Assay: immunoSEQ multiplex PCR; the TCRdb copy retains only in-frame clones and omits some. Among 30,000 to 35,000 clones listed, approximately 89% were seen once. Sequenced: peripheral blood. Receptors originate from a man at least 80 years old with acute or convalescent COVID-19. The CDR3 runs from the conserved cysteine through the conserved F or W. A D gene is named only where the DNA matches it firmly. Clone size, where shown, is once, few, many, or a class for clones that have expanded.

TRBV6-4	TRBD2	TRBJ2-1	NA	TGTGCCAGCAGTTTACGACTAGCGGGTGACTACAATGAGCAGTTCTTC	CASSLRLAGDYNEQFF
TRBV28	TRBD1	TRBJ1-1	NA	TGTGCCAGCAGTCTACACGGACAGGAGAACACTGAAGCTTTCTTT	CASSLHGQENTEAFF
TRBV29-1	TRBD1	TRBJ1-1	NA	TGCAGCGGGCTGACAGGGGGCCTTTTCACTGAAGCTTTCTTT	CSGLTGGLFTEAFF
TRBV12-3/TRBV12-4	NA	TRBJ1-2	NA	TGTGCCAGCAGTTTTAGCGTTAATGGCTACACCTTC	CASSFSVNGYTF
TRBV30	NA	TRBJ1-1	NA	TGTGCCTGGAGCATGGGGGGGTGGGCTTTCTTT	CAWSMGGWAFF
TRBV4-1	NA	TRBJ1-3	NA	TGCGCCAGCAGCGGCGGGGAAGCGCCTGGAAACACCATATATTTT	CASSGGEAPGNTIYF
TRBV5-1	TRBD1	TRBJ1-1	NA	TGCGCCAGCAGGACAGGGGTAACTATGAACACTGAAGCTTTCTTT	CASRTGVTMNTEAFF
TRBV3-1/TRBV3-2	TRBD2	TRBJ2-5	NA	TGTGCCAGCAGCCAGGGAGGGAGGGCCAAGGAGACCCAGTACTTC	CASSQGGRAKETQYF
TRBV28	NA	TRBJ1-5	NA	TGTGCCAGCACGGGACAAATTAATCAGCCCCAGCATTTT	CASTGQINQPQHF
TRBV6-5	NA	TRBJ2-7	NA	TGTGCCAGCAGTTACTCGAGAGAGTCCTACGAGCAGTACTTC	CASSYSRESYEQYF
TRBV24-1	TRBD1	TRBJ2-5	NA	TGTGCCACCAGTGTCGGGACAGGGTGGGGGACCCAGTACTTC	CATSVGTGWGTQYF
TRBV18	TRBD2	TRBJ2-2	NA	TGTGCCAGCTCACCACCCAATTCGTACGGGACTACAAACACCGGGGAGCTGTTTTTT	CASSPPNSYGTTNTGELFF
TRBV5-1	NA	TRBJ2-7	NA	TGCGCCAGCAGCTTGACCGGTGGGAGCTCCTACGAGCAGTACTTC	CASSLTGGSSYEQYF
TRBV4-2	NA	TRBJ1-1	NA	TGTGCCAGCAGCCAAGAGGCGGGCCCTAACACTGAAGCTTTCTTT	CASSQEAGPNTEAFF
TRBV12-5	TRBD2	TRBJ2-2	NA	TGTGTTAGTGACCGCGGGGGGAATAACACCGGGGAGCTGTTTTTT	CVSDRGGNNTGELFF
TRBV30	NA	TRBJ1-2	NA	TGTGCCTGGAGGCTACAGGCCGGCTATGGCTACACCTTC	CAWRLQAGYGYTF
TRBV3-1/TRBV3-2	TRBD1	TRBJ2-3	NA	TGTGCCAGCAGCCAGGGTCTGCAGGGGGCTGGAAAAGGTACAGATACGCAGTATTTT	CASSQGLQGAGKGTDTQYF
TRBV7-2	NA	TRBJ1-1	NA	TGTGCCAGCAGCCCTTCGCGGGGACTAAAGACTGAAGCTTTCTTT	CASSPSRGLKTEAFF
TRBV2	TRBD1	TRBJ1-6	NA	TGTGCCAGCAGAAGACAGGGAGATTCACCCCTCCACTTT	CASRRQGDSPLHF
TRBV11-2	NA	TRBJ2-5	NA	TGTGCCAGCAGCTTAGATCCACAAGAGACCCAGTACTTC	CASSLDPQETQYF
TRBV19	NA	TRBJ2-7	NA	TGTGCCAGTAGCCGAAACTTCGAGGGATACGAGCAGTACTTC	CASSRNFEGYEQYF
TRBV18	NA	TRBJ1-1	NA	TGTGCCAGCTCACCAGGGACCGGAGGGGCTTTCTTT	CASSPGTGGAFF
TRBV7-9	NA	TRBJ2-2	NA	TGTGCCAGCAGCTTTTTTGGGAGCACCGGGGAGCTGTTTTTT	CASSFFGSTGELFF
TRBV24-1	TRBD2	TRBJ2-3	NA	TGTGCCACCTGTGAGGCGGGGGTGGGAATTAGCGGACCGCAGTATTTT	CATCEAGVGISGPQYF
TRBV11-3	NA	TRBJ2-1	NA	TGTGCCAGCAAGGGGAATGAGCAGTTCTTC	CASKGNEQFF
TRBV7-2	TRBD2	TRBJ2-7	NA	TGTGCCAGCAGCTTAGGCGGGAGGTACGAGCAGTACTTC	CASSLGGRYEQYF
TRBV30	NA	TRBJ1-1	NA	TGTGCCTGGAGCGGCACAGGGCGCACTGAAGCTTTCTTT	CAWSGTGRTEAFF
TRBV5-1	NA	TRBJ1-2	few	TGCGCCAGCAGCCCCGAACAGATGAACTATGGCTACACCTTC	CASSPEQMNYGYTF
TRBV4-1	NA	TRBJ1-2	NA	TGCGCCAGCAGCCAAGAGACTATTAATGGCTACACCTTC	CASSQETINGYTF
TRBV5-5	NA	TRBJ2-3	NA	TGTGCCAGCAGCTTTGACGGCGGCGACCAGGATACGCAGTATTTT	CASSFDGGDQDTQYF
TRBV21-1	NA	TRBJ2-7	NA	TGTGCCAGCCTAGGTGGGCTAGCGGGAAAGAACGAGCAGTACTTC	CASLGGLAGKNEQYF
TRBV27	TRBD1	TRBJ1-1	NA	TGTGCCAGCAGTTTATATAGGGGACAGACGAACACTGAAGCTTTCTTT	CASSLYRGQTNTEAFF
TRBV11-2	NA	TRBJ1-3	NA	TGTGCCAGCAGCTTAGAACCTCAGGGAAACACCATATATTTT	CASSLEPQGNTIYF
TRBV12-5	TRBD1	TRBJ1-1	NA	TGTGCTAGTTGGGAAACCGGGACAGGGAACACTGAAGCTTTCTTT	CASWETGTGNTEAFF
TRBV1	NA	TRBJ2-7	once	TGCACCAGCAGCCAGGGTTTGCCAGCGTTCGACTCCTACGAGCAGTACTTC	CTSSQGLPAFDSYEQYF
TRBV7-6	NA	TRBJ2-1	NA	TGTGCCAGCAGCTTAGCGACTTTCTCCTACAATGAGCAGTTCTTC	CASSLATFSYNEQFF
TRBV2	TRBD2	TRBJ2-3	NA	TGTGCCAGCAGTGACCTAGCGGGAGGGCCTAAAGGAGATACGCAGTATTTT	CASSDLAGGPKGDTQYF
TRBV19	NA	TRBJ1-5	NA	TGTGCCAGTAGTATCGGGGAAGGAGGGCAGCCCCAGCATTTT	CASSIGEGGQPQHF
TRBV7-2	NA	TRBJ2-5	NA	TGTGCCAGCAGCTTAGAGGTTGTACAGGTTTCGGTCCAAGAGACCCAGTACTTC	CASSLEVVQVSVQETQYF
TRBV7-6	TRBD2	TRBJ2-5	once	TGTGCCAGCAGCTTAGTAGCGGCGGTCGGACTAGCGGGAGGTAGAGAGACCCAGTACTTC	CASSLVAAVGLAGGRETQYF
TRBV7-2	NA	TRBJ2-7	NA	TGTGCCAGCAGCTTGGACAGACCCTACGAGCAGTACTTC	CASSLDRPYEQYF
TRBV30	NA	TRBJ2-7	NA	TGTGCCTGGAACTGGTCTTTCGACGAGCAGTACTTC	CAWNWSFDEQYF
TRBV9	TRBD1	TRBJ1-1	NA	TGTGCCAGCAGCGTAGGCCAGGGGGGCACTGAAGCTTTCTTT	CASSVGQGGTEAFF
TRBV19	TRBD2	TRBJ2-1	NA	TGTGCCAGTAGTCCCCTGTCGGCTAGCGGGAGGAATGAGCAGTTCTTC	CASSPLSASGRNEQFF
TRBV27	NA	TRBJ1-1	NA	TGTGCCAGCAGTCGGCGGGGGAGCACTGAAGCTTTCTTT	CASSRRGSTEAFF
TRBV15	NA	TRBJ2-3	NA	TGTGCCACCAGCAGAGGGGGCGGGGCAGATACGCAGTATTTT	CATSRGGGADTQYF
TRBV18	TRBD2	TRBJ2-7	NA	TGTGCCAGCTCACCAACCCGGGAGGCGGTCTACGAGCAGTACTTC	CASSPTREAVYEQYF
TRBV6-5	NA	TRBJ1-5	NA	TGTGCCAGCAGTCGCGAAAGGGGTCAGCCCCAGCATTTT	CASSRERGQPQHF
TRBV19	NA	TRBJ1-3	NA	TGTGCCAGTAGTGGCGCAGGGGACGGCTTAGCTGGAAACACCATATATTTT	CASSGAGDGLAGNTIYF
TRBV6-4	NA	TRBJ2-1	NA	TGTGCCAGCAGTGACTCGAGACTGGCAGAACACAATGAGCAGTTCTTC	CASSDSRLAEHNEQFF
TRBV28	NA	TRBJ2-2	NA	TGTGCCAGCAGTTTTAGCACCACCGGGGAGCTGTTTTTT	CASSFSTTGELFF
TRBV6-5	TRBD1	TRBJ1-6	NA	TGTGCCAGCAGTTATGCAGGGGGGAATTCACCCCTCCACTTT	CASSYAGGNSPLHF
TRBV2	NA	TRBJ1-1	NA	TGTGCCAGCCCAAAGGCAGGGAAGGAGAACACTGAAGCTTTCTTT	CASPKAGKENTEAFF
TRBV2	TRBD1	TRBJ1-4	NA	TGTGCCAGCCAGGGACAGGGGGCGGAAAAACTGTTTTTT	CASQGQGAEKLFF
TRBV18	NA	TRBJ1-6	NA	TGTGCCAGCTCACGAAACCCAGCGAGTGGTAATTCACCCCTCCACTTT	CASSRNPASGNSPLHF